Listed below are T cell receptor beta chains from one sample, sequenced in a study of blood T cell repertoires in COVID-19. Assay used: immunoSEQ multiplex PCR; TCRdb lists only in-frame clones, some missing. The sample yields some 16,000 clones, about 92% seen once. The sequenced material came from peripheral blood. These receptors came from a human donor in a cohort sampled during active COVID-19. Each CDR3 is given with its conserved first and last residue. A D gene is named only where the DNA matches it firmly. Not every row has a clone size; where given, it reads once, few, many or a size class.

j_call clone_size d_call v_call cdr3_aa cdr3_nt
TRBJ1-2 . TRBD1 TRBV7-9 CASSIGQGARGYTF TGTGCCAGCAGCATCGGACAGGGCGCTCGCGGCTACACCTTC
TRBJ2-5 . . TRBV7-9 CASSETGQETQYF TGTGCCAGCAGCGAAACAGGGCAAGAGACCCAGTACTTC
TRBJ1-5 once . TRBV4-1 CASSQVARGFSNQPQHF TGCGCCAGCAGCCAAGTGGCCCGGGGATTTAGCAATCAGCCCCAGCATTTT
TRBJ2-7 few TRBD2 TRBV19 CASSTGLALDEQYF TGTGCCAGTAGTACAGGACTAGCTCTCGACGAGCAGTACTTC
TRBJ1-1 . . TRBV6-5 CAQEGRGRPNTEAFF TGTGCCCAGGAGGGGCGCGGGCGCCCTAACACTGAAGCTTTCTTT
TRBJ2-7 . . TRBV27 CAIDDRMGYEQYF TGTGCCATCGACGACAGGATGGGCTACGAGCAGTACTTC
TRBJ2-1 . TRBD2 TRBV27 CASSAQLAGGLDEQFF TGTGCCAGCAGCGCACAACTAGCGGGGGGGCTGGATGAGCAGTTCTTC
TRBJ1-1 . TRBD1 TRBV19 CASSIGGQGNTEAFF TGTGCCAGTAGTATAGGAGGACAGGGAAACACTGAAGCTTTCTTT
TRBJ2-5 . . TRBV7-8 CASSLGAQGTIQETQYF TGTGCCAGCAGCCTAGGGGCCCAGGGGACCATTCAAGAGACCCAGTACTTC
TRBJ1-2 . TRBD1 TRBV19 CASLGTGPVNYGYTF TGTGCCAGTCTGGGGACAGGGCCGGTTAACTATGGCTACACCTTC
TRBJ1-2 . TRBD1 TRBV7-9 CASSLGQGRTYGYTF TGTGCCAGCAGCTTAGGACAGGGGAGGACCTATGGCTACACCTTC
TRBJ1-1 . TRBD1 TRBV15 CATSRGIGTGSRWAGAFF TGTGCCACCAGCAGAGGTATAGGGACAGGATCAAGGTGGGCCGGGGCTTTCTTT
TRBJ2-7 . . TRBV5-4 CASSLAAPIRGEQYF TGTGCCAGCAGCTTGGCGGCCCCCATCAGAGGCGAGCAGTACTTC
TRBJ2-2 once TRBD1 TRBV5-5 CASNLRTGRAGELFF TGTGCCAGCAACCTTAGGACAGGGCGGGCCGGGGAGCTGTTTTTT
TRBJ1-1 . . TRBV7-6 CASSLAWGQNTEAFF TGTGCCAGCAGCTTAGCTTGGGGACAGAACACTGAAGCTTTCTTT
TRBJ1-2 . . TRBV7-8 CASSSLRGLLYGYTF TGTGCCAGCAGCTCCCTCAGGGGCCTCCTCTATGGCTACACCTTC
TRBJ2-1 . TRBD2 TRBV29-1 CSGLQAGVVKEQFF TGCAGTGGACTACAAGCGGGAGTGGTGAAGGAGCAGTTCTTC
TRBJ2-7 . . TRBV5-6 CASSLGAMMAYEQYF TGTGCCAGCAGCTTGGGGGCGATGATGGCCTACGAGCAGTACTTC
TRBJ2-7 few . TRBV6-5 CASSYGQRPSYEQYF TGTGCCAGCAGTTACGGCCAGCGGCCCTCCTACGAGCAGTACTTC
TRBJ2-2 . . TRBV15 CATSRPQITSSTGELFF TGTGCCACCAGCAGACCCCAAATTACTAGCTCAACCGGGGAGCTGTTTTTT
TRBJ2-5 . TRBD2 TRBV7-2 CASNPQRGAAVTQYF TGTGCCAGCAACCCCCAGCGGGGAGCGGCGGTGACCCAGTACTTC